This is a list of T cell receptor beta chains from one sample in a study of control samples from healthy donors and cancer patients. Profiled with immunoSEQ multiplex PCR; TCRdb holds only in-frame clones, not every one. The sample carries 80,000 or so clones, roughly 91% recorded once. The sample comprised blood. The source is a man aged 45-65 years in good health. Each CDR3 is given with its conserved first and last residue. The D gene is left open where the match is weak. The listing skips clone size in some rows; elsewhere it reads once, few, many or a size class.

v_gene	j_gene	abundance	d_gene	CDR3nt	CDR3aa
TRBV5-5	TRBJ2-5	.	.	TGTGCCAGCAGCTGGGGGGGGCGAGAGACCCAGTACTTC	CASSWGGRETQYF
TRBV7-2	TRBJ2-7	.	.	TGTGCCAGCAGCTCACCATTGACTCTCCACGAGCAGTACTTC	CASSSPLTLHEQYF
TRBV5-1	TRBJ2-6	.	.	TGCGCCAGCAGTACGTCTGGGGCCAACGTCCTGACTTTC	CASSTSGANVLTF
TRBV12-3/TRBV12-4	TRBJ1-6	.	.	TGTGCCAGCAGTTTAACTAATTCACCCCTCCACTTT	CASSLTNSPLHF
TRBV14	TRBJ1-1	.	.	TGTGCCAGCAGCCTCCCCCTGGGGCGAGCTTTCTTT	CASSLPLGRAFF
TRBV6-5	TRBJ1-1	once	.	TGTGCCAGTTCCACCGGGGCGACGATGAACACTGAAGCTTTCTTT	CASSTGATMNTEAFF
TRBV7-6	TRBJ2-2	once	.	TGTGCCAGCAGCTTGGGACCGACGAACACCGGGGAGCTGTTTTTT	CASSLGPTNTGELFF
TRBV21-1	TRBJ2-2	.	.	TGTGCCAGCAGCAAAGAAGGGAAGAAAGGACCCGGGGAGCTGTTTTTT	CASSKEGKKGPGELFF
TRBV6-5	TRBJ1-1	.	TRBD1	TGTGCCAGCAGGACAGGGCGGCGGGGTCCTGAAGCTTTCTTT	CASRTGRRGPEAFF
TRBV10-3	TRBJ1-1	once	.	TGTGCCATCAAACAGGGCTTATACACTGAAGCTTTCTTT	CAIKQGLYTEAFF